This TCR beta chain was identified in a study of blood T cell repertoires in COVID-19. Looking at the study overall: Sites across the United States, Italy and Spain contributed samples from acute and convalescent COVID-19. Sources were T cells, B-cell-depleted T cells, or PBMCs; the material itself was cDNA or gDNA.

The CDR3 is 14 residues long. The germline V gene has CDR1 ENHRY and CDR2 SYGVKD. V trimming: 6 bases; J trimming: 5 bases; junction bases outside the gene matches: 9. In Seattle, patients joined the study during active infection and were tracked longitudinally. Authors' analysis steps: Researchers report that nucleated cell counts were estimated from reference gene primer amplification. Some clones are missing from TCRdb's copy, which holds only in-frame ones; the method was immunoSEQ multiplex PCR. V, J and clone size were drawn from that table, and D and trimming were deduced from the DNA. The sample consists of 100,000 to 150,000 clones, roughly 80% of them appearing once.

The sample taken for sequencing was peripheral blood. The chain links TRBV10-3 to TRBJ2-7; 8 nucleotides agree with TRBD2. The source is a man older than 75 with COVID-19, enrolled during active disease. This CDR3 reads CAISIGLAGDEQYF. The CDR3 DNA is TGTGCCATCAGCATTGGACTAGCAGGCGACGAGCAGTACTTC.